The next 2 T cell receptor beta chains were all read from a single sample in a study of T cells in localized non-small cell lung cancer. Assay: immunoSEQ multiplex PCR; the TCRdb copy retains only in-frame clones and omits some. The table lists 26,000 or so clones, approximately 86% of them singletons. Source: peripheral blood, taken before any cancer treatment. The receptors shown here come from an older male donor with stage I lung adenocarcinoma.

This chain connects TRBV7-2 to TRBJ2-5; TRBD1 matches 8 bases. The V gene's germline CDR1 is SGHTA and CDR2 FQGNSA. The trim removed 3 bases at V and 5 bases at J, leaving 8 bases unmatched. This CDR3 is 15 amino acids long. CDR3 loop: CASSFGQGRGETQYF. CDR3 DNA: TGTGCCAGCAGCTTCGGACAGGGTAGGGGGGAGACCCAGTACTTC.

The chain combines TRBV19 with TRBJ1-6; D is unresolved. This CDR3 region has 17 residues. Trimming shortened V by 0 bases and J by 2 bases, and 11 bases separated the two germline ends. Germline CDR1 reads LNHDA; CDR2 reads SQIVND (reference sequence). Here the CDR3 reads CASSIDRGGTYNSPLHF. The CDR3 bases are TGTGCCAGTAGTATAGATCGGGGTGGAACCTATAATTCACCCCTCCACTTT.